These 12 T cell receptor beta chains were sequenced from one sample in a study of cytomegalovirus exposure and HLA in healthy donors (dated by TCRdb to between 2016 and 2019). Library generation was performed with the immunoSEQ multiplex PCR assay. The multiplex PCR relied on a mix of 60 forward primers for TCR Vbeta segments and 13 reverse primers for TCR Jbeta segments. TCRdb mirrors the immuneACCESS table, restricted to in-frame sequences. Some clones are absent from its copies; in checked studies, under half trace to an unresolved V gene, and the reason for the others is unknown. The sample yields around 190,000 clones; about 86% were counted once. The top ten clones comprise around 0.3% of the sample. Specimen: PBMCs. These receptor sequences come from a woman aged 25 to 39 in good health and CMV-seronegative.

This chain uses TRBV5-1 with TRBJ2-3; the D is unclear. Trimming took 4 bases from V and 0 from J, leaving 12 bases between them. CDR3 length: 15 residues. The germline V gene has CDR1 SGHRS and CDR2 YFSETQ. The CDR3 nucleotides are TGCGCCAGCAGCGCGTACCCGGTTAGCACAGATACGCAGTATTTT. This gives the protein CASSAYPVSTDTQYF.

V is TRBV5-1 and J is TRBJ2-5; the match to TRBD1 covers 8 bases. Germline loops: CDR1 SGHRS, CDR2 YFSETQ. The V gene end was trimmed by 2 bases and the J gene end by 7 bases; junction bases not matched to a gene: 7. CDR3 length: 14 amino acids. CDR3 in amino acids: CASSFGQGKGTQYF. DNA for the CDR3: TGCGCCAGCAGCTTCGGACAGGGCAAGGGGACCCAGTACTTC.

The rearrangement joins TRBV11-2 to TRBJ2-7; tentative D call: TRBD1 (6 bases). With 5 bases removed from V and 7 bases from J, the gap between germline ends came to 21 bases. Germline V gene data show CDR1 as SGHAT and CDR2 as FQNNGV. CDR3 size: 15 residues. The CDR3 region is CASSTKGSQGMEQYF. For the CDR3, the DNA is TGTGCCAGCAGCACGAAAGGGTCTCAGGGGATGGAGCAGTACTTC.

To note about this clone: The identical CDR3 is also encoded by other nucleotide sequences in the sample. The V and J genes are TRBV9 and TRBJ2-7, with unresolved D. V was shortened by 0 bases and J by 0 bases, with 7 bases between the two germline ends. The CDR3 is 14 residues long. CDR1 and CDR2 (germline): SGDLS, YYNGEE. The CDR3 here is CASSVGGSSYEQYF. DNA of the CDR3: TGTGCCAGCAGCGTAGGCGGTAGCTCCTACGAGCAGTACTTC.

V usage is TRBV27 and J usage is TRBJ1-2; 7 nucleotides match TRBD1. CDR1 MNHEY and CDR2 SMNVEV come from the germline V gene (reference sequence). CDR3 size: 13 residues. The ends lost 4 bases at V and 8 bases at J; junction bases unmatched: 7. The CDR3 sequence is CASSSRQGRGYTF. The CDR3 DNA reads TGTGCCAGCAGTTCCCGACAGGGAAGAGGCTACACCTTC.

The genes are TRBV11-3 and TRBJ1-1, with D possibly matching TRBD1 (6 bases). V lost 5 bases and J 2 bases, leaving 12 bases between the germline ends. Germline V gene lookup returns CDR1 SGHNT and CDR2 YENEEA. The CDR3 is 14 amino acids. This chain's CDR3 is CASSGSGQNTEAFF. DNA of the CDR3: TGTGCCAGCAGCGGTTCGGGACAAAACACTGAAGCTTTCTTT. The full variable domain, in which reference TRBV11-3 and TRBJ1-1 provide the parts outside the CDR3, is EAGVVQSPRYKIIEKKQPVAFWCNPISGHNTLYWYLQNLGQGPELLIRYENEEAVDDSQLPKDRFSAERLKGVDSTLKIQPAELGDSAVYLCASSGSGQNTEAFFGQGTRLTVV.

V is TRBV28 and J is TRBJ1-4; the D is unclear. The germline V gene encodes CDR1 MDHEN and CDR2 SYDVKM. Trimming left V 5 bases short and J 1 base short, with 8 bases between. This CDR3 spans 14 amino acids. Here the CDR3 reads CASSQRLTNEKLFF. The DNA for the CDR3 is TGTGCCAGCAGTCAGCGGTTAACTAATGAAAAACTGTTTTTT.

The rearrangement joins TRBV2 to TRBJ1-1, with 7 bases matching TRBD1. The CDR3 covers 15 residues. Germline values: CDR1 SNHLY, CDR2 FYNNEI. Trimming cost V 5 bases and J 1 base; bases outside gene matches: 7. For the CDR3, the DNA is TGTGCCAGCAGTCGGGAAGGGGGCCCGAACACTGAAGCTTTCTTT. This encodes CASSREGGPNTEAFF.

This clone has only one observation. J is TRBJ2-2 and V is TRBV27, with D hard to call. Germline V gene sequence: CDR1 MNHEY, CDR2 SMNVEV (reference sequence). This CDR3 is 15 amino acids long. V lost 4 bases and J lost 3, with 12 bases in between. The CDR3, as DNA: TGTGCCAGCAGTTCTTTCCCGCGAGACACCGGGGAGCTGTTTTTT. It translates to CASSSFPRDTGELFF.

This clone was detected only once. The chain couples TRBV27 to TRBJ1-1; the D gene is possibly TRBD1 (5 bases). V lost 6 bases and J 5 bases, leaving 13 bases between the germline ends. The CDR3 is 13 amino acids. Germline CDR1 reads MNHEY; CDR2 reads SMNVEV (reference sequence). CDR3 protein: CASRLTGGTEAFF. CDR3 sequence (DNA): TGTGCCAGCAGGCTTACGGGGGGGACTGAAGCTTTCTTT.

This clone appeared many times. The rearrangement uses TRBV6-5 and TRBJ2-3; TRBD2 matches 7 bases. The germline CDR1 and CDR2 sequences are MNHEY and SVGAGI. J gave up 1 base and V 8 bases, and 6 bases lay outside the gene matches. This CDR3 is built from 14 residues. The CDR3 region is CASRLATRTDTQYF. CDR3 nucleotide sequence: TGTGCCAGCCGACTAGCCACCCGCACAGATACGCAGTATTTT.

This rearrangement joins TRBV10-1 to TRBJ1-1; D call uncertain. Trimming removed 0 bases from V and 6 bases from J, with 11 bases in between. The CDR3 spans 14 residues. Germline V lookup: CDR1 WNHNN, CDR2 SYGVQD (reference sequence). The CDR3, as DNA: TGCGCCAGCAGTGAGTCTTCGGGGTCTCCTGAAGCTTTCTTT. It codes for CASSESSGSPEAFF.